This T cell receptor beta chain was sequenced for a study of blood T cell repertoires in COVID-19. Study-wide background: The origin of the acute and convalescent COVID-19 samples was the United States, Italy and Spain. From T cells, B-cell-depleted T cells, or PBMCs came the material, which was cDNA or gDNA.

The CDR3 is made up of 12 amino acids. The V and J ends lost 7 bases and 1 base respectively, with 7 bases between them. CDR1 is SEHNR and CDR2 is FQNEAQ in the germline V gene (reference sequence). In the authors' methods: By means of reference gene primer amplification, nucleated cell counts were estimated. Assay used: immunoSEQ multiplex PCR; TCRdb lists only in-frame clones, some missing. That table furnishes V, J and clone size, whereas the DNA furnished D and trimming. The sample carries some 87,000 clones, roughly 75% recorded once. Material for sequencing was peripheral blood. The chain recombines TRBV7-9 with TRBJ1-1; D is possibly TRBD1 (5 bases). The TCR comes from a man aged 50 or older who had recovered from COVID-19. The CDR3 here is CASTQGNTEAFF. The CDR3 coding sequence is TGTGCCAGCACGCAGGGGAACACTGAAGCTTTCTTT.